This record looks at one T cell receptor (beta chain) sequence and its context. As processed by the authors: Nucleated cell number was recorded as an estimate derived from reference gene primer amplification. Assay used: immunoSEQ multiplex PCR; TCRdb lists only in-frame clones, some missing. The V and J calls and clone size were taken over from that table, and D and trimming were inferred from the DNA. Of approximately 150,000 clones listed, around 90% are singletons. The data derive from a study of blood T cell repertoires in COVID-19. About the study: The United States, Italy and Spain supplied acute and convalescent COVID-19 samples. T cells, B-cell-depleted T cells, or PBMCs provided the cDNA or gDNA that served as material.

Germline V CDR1 and CDR2: MDHEN, SYDVKM. The V gene lost 2 bases and the J gene lost 4 bases, with 8 bases spanning the gap. There are 13 residues in the CDR3. Seattle patients were enrolled during active infection and followed longitudinally. This chain uses TRBV28 with TRBJ1-2; unclear D gene. Sequenced sample: peripheral blood. The source is a man between 18 and 35 years old with COVID-19, enrolled during active disease. This CDR3 reads CASSLHSSYGYTF. Written as DNA, the CDR3 is TGTGCCAGCAGTTTACACAGCTCCTATGGCTACACCTTC.